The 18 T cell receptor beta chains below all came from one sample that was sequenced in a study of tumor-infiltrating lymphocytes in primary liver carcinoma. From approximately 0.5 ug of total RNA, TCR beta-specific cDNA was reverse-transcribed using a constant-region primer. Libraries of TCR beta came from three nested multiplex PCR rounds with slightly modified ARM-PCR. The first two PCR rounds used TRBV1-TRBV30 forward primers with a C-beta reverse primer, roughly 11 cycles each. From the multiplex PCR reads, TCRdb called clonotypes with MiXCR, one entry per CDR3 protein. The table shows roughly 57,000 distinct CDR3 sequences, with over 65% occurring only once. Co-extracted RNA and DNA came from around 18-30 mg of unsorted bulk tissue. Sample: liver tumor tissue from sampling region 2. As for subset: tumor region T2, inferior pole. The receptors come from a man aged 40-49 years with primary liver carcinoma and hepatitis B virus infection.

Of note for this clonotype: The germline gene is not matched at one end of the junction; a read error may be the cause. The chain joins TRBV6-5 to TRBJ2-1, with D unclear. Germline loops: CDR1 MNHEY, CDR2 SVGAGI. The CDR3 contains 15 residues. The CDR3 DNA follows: TGTACCAGGAGTTACGGAAGCAACTTTAACAATGAGCAGTTCTTC. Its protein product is CTRSYGSNFNNEQFF.

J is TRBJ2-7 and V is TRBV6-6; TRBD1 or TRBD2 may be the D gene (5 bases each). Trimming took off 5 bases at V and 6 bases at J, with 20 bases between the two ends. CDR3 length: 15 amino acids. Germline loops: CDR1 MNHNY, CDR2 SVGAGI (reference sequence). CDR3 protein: CASSLPPTVEAEQYF. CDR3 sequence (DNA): TGTGCCAGCAGTCTCCCCCCGACAGTGGAGGCCGAGCAGTACTTC.

In nucleotides, the CDR3 is TGCAGCGTCCATAGGGGGCAGTACTTC. This gives the protein CSVHRGQYF. The V call is TRBV29-1, the J call TRBJ2-7, with a possible D match to TRBD1 (5 bases). The CDR3 is 9 amino acids. The V end lost 6 bases, the J end lost 9 bases, and 9 bases lay between the germline ends. Germline values: CDR1 SQVTM, CDR2 ANQGSEA.

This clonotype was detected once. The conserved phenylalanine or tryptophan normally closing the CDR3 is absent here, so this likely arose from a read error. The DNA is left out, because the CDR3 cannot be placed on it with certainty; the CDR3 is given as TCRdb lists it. This chain's CDR3 is CAITERSGLAGGFPYEQYY. The genes are TRBV10-3 and TRBJ2-7; TRBD2, the D gene given by the table, was not confirmed from the DNA. The CDR3 is 19 amino acids in total, end residues counted. Germline V gene data show CDR1 as ENHRY and CDR2 as SYGVKD.

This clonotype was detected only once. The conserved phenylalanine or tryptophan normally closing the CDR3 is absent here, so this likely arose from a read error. In DNA form, the CDR3 reads TGCGCCAGCAGTTCTACCGGACTAGCGGGAGCGGTGAACAATGAGCAGTTCTCC. It is translated as CASSSTGLAGAVNNEQFS. The chain combines TRBV5-1 with TRBJ2-1; 13 bases fit TRBD2. The CDR3 length is 18 residues. Trimming took 5 bases from V and 5 from J; bases not matched to a gene: 13. The germline CDR1 and CDR2 sequences are SGHRS and YFSETQ.

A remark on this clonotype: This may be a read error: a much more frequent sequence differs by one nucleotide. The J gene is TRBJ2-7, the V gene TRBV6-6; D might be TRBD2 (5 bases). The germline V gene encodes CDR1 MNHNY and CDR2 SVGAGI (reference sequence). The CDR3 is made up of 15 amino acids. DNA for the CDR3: TGTACCAACAGTTACTCCGGGAAACCTACCTACGAGCAGTACTTC. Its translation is CTNSYSGKPTYEQYF.

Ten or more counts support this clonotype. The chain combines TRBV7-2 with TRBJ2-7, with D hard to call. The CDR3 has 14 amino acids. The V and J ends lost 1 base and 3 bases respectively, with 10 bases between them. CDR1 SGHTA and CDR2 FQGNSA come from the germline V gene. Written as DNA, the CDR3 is TGTGCCAGCAGCTTAGGCAGACTGAACTACGAGCAGTACTTC. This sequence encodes CASSLGRLNYEQYF.

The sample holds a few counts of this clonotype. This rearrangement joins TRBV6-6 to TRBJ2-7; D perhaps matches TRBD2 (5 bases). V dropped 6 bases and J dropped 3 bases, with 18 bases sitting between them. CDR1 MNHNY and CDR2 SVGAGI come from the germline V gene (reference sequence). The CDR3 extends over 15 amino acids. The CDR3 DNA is TGTGCCAGCAGGCCCACTATTTCCGGGGTCTACGAGCAGTACTTC. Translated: CASRPTISGVYEQYF.

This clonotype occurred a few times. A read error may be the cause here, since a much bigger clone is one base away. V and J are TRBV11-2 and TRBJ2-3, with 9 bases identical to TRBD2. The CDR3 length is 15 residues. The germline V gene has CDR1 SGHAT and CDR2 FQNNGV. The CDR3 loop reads CASSDSGRFTDMQYF. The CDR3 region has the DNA TGTGCCAGCAGCGATAGCGGGAGATTTACAGATATGCAGTATTTT.

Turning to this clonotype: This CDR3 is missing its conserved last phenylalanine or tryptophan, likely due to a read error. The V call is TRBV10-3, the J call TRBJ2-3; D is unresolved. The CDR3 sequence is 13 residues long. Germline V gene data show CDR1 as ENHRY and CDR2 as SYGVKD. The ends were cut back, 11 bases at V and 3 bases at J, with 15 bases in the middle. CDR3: CASRLLATDTQYS. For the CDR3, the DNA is TGTGCCTCGCGCCTCCTGGCGACAGATACGCAGTATTCT.

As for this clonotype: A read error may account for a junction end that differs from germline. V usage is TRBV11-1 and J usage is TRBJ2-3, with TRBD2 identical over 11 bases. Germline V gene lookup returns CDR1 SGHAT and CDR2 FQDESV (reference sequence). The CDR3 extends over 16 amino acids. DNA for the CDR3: TGTGCCAGCAGCAAGGGACTAGCGGTTAACACAGATACACAGTATTTT. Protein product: CASSKGLAVNTDTQYF.

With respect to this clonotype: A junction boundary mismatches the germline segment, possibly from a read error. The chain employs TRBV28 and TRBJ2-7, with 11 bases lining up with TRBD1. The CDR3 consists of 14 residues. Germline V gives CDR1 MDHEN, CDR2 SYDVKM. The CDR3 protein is CVSIRTGGPYEQYF. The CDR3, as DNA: TGTGTCAGCATCCGGACAGGGGGCCCCTATGAGCAGTACTTC.

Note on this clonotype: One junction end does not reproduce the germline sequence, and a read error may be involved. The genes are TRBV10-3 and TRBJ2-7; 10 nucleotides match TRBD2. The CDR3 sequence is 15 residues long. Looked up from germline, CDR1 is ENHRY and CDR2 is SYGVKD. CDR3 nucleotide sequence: TGTGCCATCAGTGGTGTAGCGGGGGGACCCTACGAGCAGCACTTC. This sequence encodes CAISGVAGGPYEQHF.

CDR3 in DNA: TGTGCCAGCAGTGTACGAGGGGTAGCGGGAGTTGGCAATGAGCAGTTCTTC. Translation gives CASSVRGVAGVGNEQFF. The rearrangement uses TRBV12-3 or TRBV12-4 and TRBJ2-1; TRBD2 matches at 9 bases. The ends lost 5 bases at V and 6 bases at J; junction bases unmatched: 14. This CDR3 spans 17 amino acids.

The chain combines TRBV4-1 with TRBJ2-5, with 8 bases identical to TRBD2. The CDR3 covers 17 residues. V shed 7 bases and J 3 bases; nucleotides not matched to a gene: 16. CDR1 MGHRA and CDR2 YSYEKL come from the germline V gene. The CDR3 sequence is CASNHQGLAYPEETQYF. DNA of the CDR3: TGCGCCAGCAACCACCAAGGACTAGCTTACCCCGAAGAGACCCAGTACTTC.

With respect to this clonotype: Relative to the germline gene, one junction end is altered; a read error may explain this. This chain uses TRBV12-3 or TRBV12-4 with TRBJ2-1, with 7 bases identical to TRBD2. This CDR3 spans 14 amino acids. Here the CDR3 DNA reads TGTGCCATCAGTTTTAGGGGAGGGTCCAATGAGCAGTTCTTC. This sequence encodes CAISFRGGSNEQFF.

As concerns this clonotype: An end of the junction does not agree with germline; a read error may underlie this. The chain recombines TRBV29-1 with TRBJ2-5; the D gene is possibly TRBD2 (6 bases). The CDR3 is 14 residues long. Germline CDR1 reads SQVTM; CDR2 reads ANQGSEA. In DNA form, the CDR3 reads TGCAACGTTGATGATCGGGCCGGGGGAGAGACCCAGTACTTC. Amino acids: CNVDDRAGGETQYF. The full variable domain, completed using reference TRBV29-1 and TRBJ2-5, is SAVISQKPSRDICQRGTSLTIQCQVDSQVTMMFWYRQQPGQSLTLIATANQGSEATYESGFVIDKFPISRPNLTFSTLTVSNMSPEDSSIYLCNVDDRAGGETQYFGPGTRLLVL.

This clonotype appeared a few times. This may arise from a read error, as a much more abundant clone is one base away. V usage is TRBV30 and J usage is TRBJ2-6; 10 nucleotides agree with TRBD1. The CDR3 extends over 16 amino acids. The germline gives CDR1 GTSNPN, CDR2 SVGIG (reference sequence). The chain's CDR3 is CACDRGQNSGADVLTF. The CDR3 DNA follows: TGTGCCTGTGACAGGGGGCAAAACTCTGGGGCCGACGTCCTGACTTTC.